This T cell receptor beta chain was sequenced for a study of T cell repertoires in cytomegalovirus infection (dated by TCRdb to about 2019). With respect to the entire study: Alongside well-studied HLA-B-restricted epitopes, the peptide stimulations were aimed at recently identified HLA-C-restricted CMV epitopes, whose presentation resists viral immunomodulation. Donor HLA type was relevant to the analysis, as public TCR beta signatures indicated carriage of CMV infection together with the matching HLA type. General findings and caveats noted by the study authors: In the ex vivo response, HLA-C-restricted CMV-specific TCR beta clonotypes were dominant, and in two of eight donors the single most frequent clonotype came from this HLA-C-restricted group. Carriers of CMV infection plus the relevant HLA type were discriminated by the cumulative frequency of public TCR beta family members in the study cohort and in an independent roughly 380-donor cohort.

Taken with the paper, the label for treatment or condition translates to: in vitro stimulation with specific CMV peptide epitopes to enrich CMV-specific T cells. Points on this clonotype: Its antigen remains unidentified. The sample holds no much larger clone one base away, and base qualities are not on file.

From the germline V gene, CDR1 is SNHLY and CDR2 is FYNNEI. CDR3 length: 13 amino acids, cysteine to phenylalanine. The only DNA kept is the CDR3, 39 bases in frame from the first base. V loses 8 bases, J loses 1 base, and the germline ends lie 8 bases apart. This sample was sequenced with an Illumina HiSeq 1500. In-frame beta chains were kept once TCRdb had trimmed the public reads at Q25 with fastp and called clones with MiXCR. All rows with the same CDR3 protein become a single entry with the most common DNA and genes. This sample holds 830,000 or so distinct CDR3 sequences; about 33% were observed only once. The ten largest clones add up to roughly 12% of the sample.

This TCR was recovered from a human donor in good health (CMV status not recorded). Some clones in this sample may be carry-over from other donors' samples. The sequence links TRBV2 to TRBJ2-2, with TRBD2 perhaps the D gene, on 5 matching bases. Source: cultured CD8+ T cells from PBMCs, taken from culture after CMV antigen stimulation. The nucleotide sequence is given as TGTGCCAGCGAGGCGGGGAACACCGGGGAGCTGTTTTTT. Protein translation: CASEAGNTGELFF.